This T cell receptor beta chain was profiled in a study of OX40 agonist ivuxolimab in advanced cancers. In terms of the full investigation: Ivuxolimab was a fully human IgG2 agonistic monoclonal antibody targeting the costimulatory receptor OX40 (CD134). The dose-escalation cohort was almost 85% male with a mean age of approximately 60 years, ranging from roughly 23 to 85. Partial responses were achieved by three dose-escalation patients, of whom one had hepatocellular carcinoma and two had cutaneous melanoma. Intravenous ivuxolimab was administered to patients every 2 weeks at six dose levels: 0.01, 0.1, 0.3, 1.5, 3 and 10 mg/kg. The purpose of peripheral TCRbeta sequencing was to test whether ivuxolimab changed TCR sequence diversity and led to clonal T-cell expansion. The paper describes the monotherapy dose-escalation part (N = 52 patients) of the phase I trial of ivuxolimab. Of the approximately 54 patients in dose escalation, about 20 had hepatocellular carcinoma, some 15 had melanoma, 9 had renal cell carcinoma and 9 had head and neck cancer. Patients were allowed to have had prior anti-PD-1, anti-PD-L1 or anti-CTLA-4 therapy, and more than 30% of the dose-escalation patients had previously received checkpoint inhibitors.

About this clone itself: Its specific antigen is unknown. Base qualities are missing; no much larger clone stands one base away.

Patients with a history of autoimmune disease or receiving systemic immunosuppression were excluded from the trial. Peripheral blood for TCR sequencing was collected from all dose cohorts at baseline, on cycle 4 day 1, and on cycle 7 day 1. Samples came from an open-label, multicenter, first-in-human phase I dose-escalation trial of ivuxolimab. Adults with locally advanced or metastatic melanoma, renal cell carcinoma, hepatocellular carcinoma or head and neck squamous cell carcinoma were enrolled in the trial. Before TCR sequencing, CD4+ T cells and CD8+ T cells from peripheral blood were sorted into separate populations. To sequence the TCRbeta CDR3 region, genomic DNA was isolated from the sorted cells. The immunoSEQ Assay was used for sequencing of TCRbeta CDR3 regions. TCRdb stores this immuneACCESS table with in-frame sequences only. Part of the clones is absent; in the studies checked, under half of the shortfall reflects unresolved V genes, and no reason is known for the rest. The sample records some 41,000 clones, roughly 81% of which are singletons. The top ten hold approximately 16% of the sample.

The study at large found these results: Low levels of normalized T-cell clonal expansion were also seen in some patients who did not respond. In the 0.1-3.0 mg/kg groups, partial responders had among the lowest normalized peripheral clonal expansion, particularly in CD8+ T cells. The antigen specificity of the peripheral T cells that underwent clonal expansion was not determined. At doses from 0.1 to 3.0 mg/kg, clonal expansion was seen in both CD4+ and CD8+ blood T cells between baseline and week 6. After ivuxolimab, expanded clones were on average more numerous among CD8+ T cells than among CD4+ T cells.

CDR1 LNHDA and CDR2 SQIVND are derived from the germline V gene (reference sequence). Trimming at the junction amounts to 6 bases on V and 1 base on J, and the germline ends lie 3 bases apart. The CDR3 covers 11 residues, taking in both the cysteine and the phenylalanine. Of all the DNA, just the CDR3 is kept, 33 bases in frame from base 1. Material: CD4+ or CD8+ T cells sorted from blood, obtained in a trial of the OX40 agonist ivuxolimab. The TCR originated in an adult with an advanced solid tumor such as melanoma, head and neck, liver or kidney cancer. The receptor chain draws on TRBV19 and TRBJ1-1; the D gene lacks a confident call. The bases are TGTGCCAGTAGGGCGAACACTGAAGCTTTCTTT. This is translated as CASRANTEAFF.